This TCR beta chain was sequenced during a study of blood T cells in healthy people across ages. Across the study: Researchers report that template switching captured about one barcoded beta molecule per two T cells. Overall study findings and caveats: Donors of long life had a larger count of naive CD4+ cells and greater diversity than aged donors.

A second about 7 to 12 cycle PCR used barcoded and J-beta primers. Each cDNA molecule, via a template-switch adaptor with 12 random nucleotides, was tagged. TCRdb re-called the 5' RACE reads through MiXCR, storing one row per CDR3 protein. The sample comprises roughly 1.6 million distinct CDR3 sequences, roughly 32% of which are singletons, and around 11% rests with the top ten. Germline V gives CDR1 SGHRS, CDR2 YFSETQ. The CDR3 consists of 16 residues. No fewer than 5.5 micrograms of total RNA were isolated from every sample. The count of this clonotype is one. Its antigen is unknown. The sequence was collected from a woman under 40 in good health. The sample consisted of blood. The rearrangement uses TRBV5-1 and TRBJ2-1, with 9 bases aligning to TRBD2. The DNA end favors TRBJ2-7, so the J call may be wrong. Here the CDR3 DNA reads TGCGCCAGCAGCGACGATCTAGCGGGGCTATACAATGAGCAGTACTTC. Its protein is CASSDDLAGLYNEQYF.